This T cell receptor (beta chain) was captured by sequencing in a study of cytomegalovirus exposure and HLA in healthy donors. The donors were members of the approximately 120-subject validation cohort (separate from the approximately 670-subject first cohort). A note on this clone: Its specificity is not known.

Assay used: immunoSEQ multiplex PCR; TCRdb lists only in-frame clones, some missing. The top ten hold 1.2% to 1.5% of the sample, which has tens of thousands of clones, approximately 93% seen once. Broader study findings: The study labeled around 160 TCR beta chains cytomegalovirus-associated. Cytomegalovirus status was reportedly diagnosed by the classifier with high sensitivity and specificity.

V was pared by 2 bases and J by 3 bases, with 6 bases of the junction left unmatched. The CDR3 loop spans 16 amino acids. Per germline, CDR1 SGHAT and CDR2 FQNNGV. This TCR was sampled from a man younger than 35 in good health and CMV-seropositive. The chain couples TRBV11-2 to TRBJ1-2, with 10 nucleotides matching TRBD1. The sample taken for sequencing was PBMCs. CDR3 sequence: CASSLRTGTGDYGYTF. CDR3 bases: TGTGCCAGCAGCTTACGAACCGGGACAGGGGACTATGGCTACACCTTC.